This T cell receptor beta chain appears in the sequencing data of a study of OX40 agonist ivuxolimab in advanced cancers. About the study: Each dose-escalation patient presented with hepatocellular carcinoma, melanoma, renal cell or head and neck cancer. General study points: Fewer expanded clones were found on average in CD4+ than in CD8+ T cells. Both blood CD4+ and CD8+ T cells showed clonal growth by week 6 at 0.1 to 3.0 mg/kg.

Baseline, cycle 4 day 1, and cycle 7 day 1 were the blood sampling points. This table comes from immunoSEQ multiplex PCR, and its TCRdb copy is limited to in-frame clones, with some not included. Of about 71,000 clones listed, about 83% are singletons. CDR3 size: 16 residues. CDR1 is SQVTM and CDR2 is ANQGSEA in the germline V gene. J was trimmed by 7 bases and V by 2 bases; bases with no gene match: 13. This clone has a single count. Its antigen is unidentified. This sequence joins TRBV29-1 and TRBJ2-3; 9 nucleotides line up with TRBD1. The sample in question was CD4+ or CD8+ T cells sorted from blood, obtained in a trial of the OX40 agonist ivuxolimab. The source is an adult with an advanced solid tumor such as melanoma, head and neck, liver or kidney cancer. DNA for the CDR3: TGCAGCGTTGAATTCCTACGGGGGACAGGGAGGAATACGCAGTATTTT. It codes for CSVEFLRGTGRNTQYF.